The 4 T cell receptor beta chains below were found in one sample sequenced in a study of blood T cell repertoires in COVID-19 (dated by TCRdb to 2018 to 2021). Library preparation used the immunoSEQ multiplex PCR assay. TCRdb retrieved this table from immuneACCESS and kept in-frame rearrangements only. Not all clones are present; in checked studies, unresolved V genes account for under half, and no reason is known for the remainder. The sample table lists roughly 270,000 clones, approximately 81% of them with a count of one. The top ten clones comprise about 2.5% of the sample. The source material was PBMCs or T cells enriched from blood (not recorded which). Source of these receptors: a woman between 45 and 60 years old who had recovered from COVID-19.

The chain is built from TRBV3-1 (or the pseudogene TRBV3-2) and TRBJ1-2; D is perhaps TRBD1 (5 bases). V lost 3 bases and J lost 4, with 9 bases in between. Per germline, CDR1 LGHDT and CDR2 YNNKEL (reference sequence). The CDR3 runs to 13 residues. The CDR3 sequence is CASSHRVSYGYTF. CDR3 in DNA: TGTGCCAGCAGCCACAGGGTGAGCTATGGCTACACCTTC.

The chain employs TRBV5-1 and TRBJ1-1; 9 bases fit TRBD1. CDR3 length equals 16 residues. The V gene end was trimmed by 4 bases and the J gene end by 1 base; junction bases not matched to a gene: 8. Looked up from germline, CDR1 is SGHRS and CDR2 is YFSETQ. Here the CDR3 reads CASSPRQGERNTEAFF. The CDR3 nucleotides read TGCGCCAGCAGCCCTAGACAGGGGGAGAGGAACACTGAAGCTTTCTTT.

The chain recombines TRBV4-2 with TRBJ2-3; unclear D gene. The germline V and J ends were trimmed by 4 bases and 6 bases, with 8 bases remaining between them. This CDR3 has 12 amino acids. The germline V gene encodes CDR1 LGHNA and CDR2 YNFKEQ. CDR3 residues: CASSPPSDTQYF. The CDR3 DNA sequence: TGTGCCAGCAGCCCTCCTTCCGATACGCAGTATTTT.

CDR3 sequence: CATSREVTGAGELFF. Written as DNA, the CDR3 is TGTGCCACCAGCAGAGAAGTGACAGGGGCCGGGGAGCTGTTTTTT. The chain recombines TRBV15 with TRBJ2-2; 8 bases are a match to TRBD1. Per germline, CDR1 LNHNV and CDR2 YYDKDF (reference sequence). Trimming removed 0 bases from V and 6 bases from J; junction bases left unmatched: 3. The CDR3 is 15 amino acids.